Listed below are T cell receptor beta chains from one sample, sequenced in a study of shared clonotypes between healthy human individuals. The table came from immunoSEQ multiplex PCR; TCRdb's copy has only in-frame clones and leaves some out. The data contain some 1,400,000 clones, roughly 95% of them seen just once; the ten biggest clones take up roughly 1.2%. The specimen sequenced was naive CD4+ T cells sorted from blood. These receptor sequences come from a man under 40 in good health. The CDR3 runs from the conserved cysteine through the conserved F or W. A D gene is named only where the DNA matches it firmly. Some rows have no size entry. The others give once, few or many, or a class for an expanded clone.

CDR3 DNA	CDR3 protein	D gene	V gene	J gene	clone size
TGTGCCAGCTCACCACCCGGACAGGGTATGGGCACCGGGGAGCTGTTTTTT	CASSPPGQGMGTGELFF	TRBD1	TRBV18	TRBJ2-2	NA
TGTGCCAGCAGTTACTCGATTTCCAGAACTGAGCAGTTCTTC	CASSYSISRTEQFF	NA	TRBV6-5	TRBJ2-1	NA
TGTGCCAGCAGCTTACTCCCTACCCGGCTCCTCTCCTACGAGCAGTACTTC	CASSLLPTRLLSYEQYF	NA	TRBV7-8	TRBJ2-7	NA
TGTGCCAGCAGCTTGCCCGGACAGGTCACCGGGGAGCTGTTTTTT	CASSLPGQVTGELFF	TRBD1	TRBV5-4	TRBJ2-2	NA
TGCGCCAGCAGCCAAGAAACAGCCTATGGCTACACCTTC	CASSQETAYGYTF	NA	TRBV4-1	TRBJ1-2	NA
TGTGCCAGCAGCTTAAGAGGCACTGAAGCTTTCTTT	CASSLRGTEAFF	NA	TRBV7-2	TRBJ1-1	NA
TGTGCCAGCAGCTTAGTGTTTTGTAATGAGCAGTTCTTC	CASSLVFCNEQFF	NA	TRBV7-4	TRBJ2-1	NA
TGTGCCAGCAGTGACAGGACAACTAATGAAAAACTGTTTTTT	CASSDRTTNEKLFF	NA	TRBV2	TRBJ1-4	NA
TGTGCCAGCAGCACCAGACAGGGGCTCCTGACCGGGGAGCTGTTTTTT	CASSTRQGLLTGELFF	TRBD1	TRBV9	TRBJ2-2	NA
TGTGCCAGCAGCCCAGTCCCCGCCGGTACGCAGTATTTT	CASSPVPAGTQYF	NA	TRBV11-3	TRBJ2-3	NA
TGTGCCACGGTCGGGGTCGCGGATACGCAGTATTTT	CATVGVADTQYF	NA	TRBV6-6	TRBJ2-3	once
TGTGCCAGCAGTCAGGATAACTATGGCTACACCTTC	CASSQDNYGYTF	NA	TRBV6-6	TRBJ1-2	once
TGTGCCAGCAGCTCATTGACAGGGGGAGGTGAAAAACTGTTTTTT	CASSSLTGGGEKLFF	TRBD1	TRBV5-6	TRBJ1-4	NA
TGTGCCACCAGCAGAGATATAAGCTCTGGAAACACCATATATTTT	CATSRDISSGNTIYF	NA	TRBV15	TRBJ1-3	NA
TGTGCCAGCAGCTTTGTAGGAAGGAACGACGGCGAGCAGTACTTC	CASSFVGRNDGEQYF	NA	TRBV7-8	TRBJ2-7	NA
TGTGCCAGCTCACCAGCCGGGAGGGCCCAGTATACGCAGTATTTT	CASSPAGRAQYTQYF	TRBD2	TRBV18	TRBJ2-3	once
TGTGCCATCAGTGAGGCAGGGTCTGAAAAACTGTTTTTT	CAISEAGSEKLFF	NA	TRBV10-3	TRBJ1-4	once
TGTGCCAGCAGTTTGTATCTAGCAGGATCTAGCACAGATACGCAGTATTTT	CASSLYLAGSSTDTQYF	NA	TRBV28	TRBJ2-3	once
TGTGCCAGTAGAGGGGTGAACACCGGGGAGCTGTTTTTT	CASRGVNTGELFF	NA	TRBV6-4	TRBJ2-2	NA
TGTGCCACCAGCAGAGTGAGGTGGGCTGATGACTACACCTTC	CATSRVRWADDYTF	NA	TRBV15	TRBJ1-2	NA
TGTGCCAGCAGTTCCACCGGGGGGCTCTATGGCTACACCTTC	CASSSTGGLYGYTF	NA	TRBV28	TRBJ1-2	NA
TGTGCCAGTAGTACGCACCTGAACACTGAAGCTTTCTTT	CASSTHLNTEAFF	NA	TRBV19	TRBJ1-1	NA
TGTGCCAGCAGCGTAGCTAGCCTACCCGGGGGGACCCAGTACTTC	CASSVASLPGGTQYF	NA	TRBV9	TRBJ2-5	NA
TGTGCCAGCTCACCGGATCGGACCCCTAACTATGGCTACACCTTC	CASSPDRTPNYGYTF	NA	TRBV18	TRBJ1-2	NA
TGTGCCAGCTCACCCCGGACCGCCACAGATACGCAGTATTTT	CASSPRTATDTQYF	NA	TRBV18	TRBJ2-3	NA
TGTGCCAGTAGTATCCTCCGACTAGTGGACACCGGGGAGCTGTTTTTT	CASSILRLVDTGELFF	NA	TRBV19	TRBJ2-2	NA
TGTGCCAGCAGCCCTCCATCTACCTACAATGAGCAGTTCTTC	CASSPPSTYNEQFF	NA	TRBV13	TRBJ2-1	NA
TGTGCCAGCTCACCACAGGGGGCACGAGCTTTCTTT	CASSPQGARAFF	TRBD1	TRBV18	TRBJ1-1	once
TGCGCCAGCAGCTCACAGAAGAGAGCTGGGGCCAACGTCCTGACTTTC	CASSSQKRAGANVLTF	NA	TRBV5-1	TRBJ2-6	few